A single sample gave rise to the 27 T cell receptor beta chains below, sequenced in a study of cytomegalovirus exposure and HLA in healthy donors. 13 Jbeta primers and 60 Vbeta primers were used for the PCR. Generated by immunoSEQ multiplex PCR, the TCRdb table keeps only in-frame clones and is missing some. The data contain about 82,000 clones, roughly four fifths of them singletons. Sequencing used PBMCs. The receptor set was obtained from a woman aged 50 to 60 in good health and CMV-seropositive.

For the CDR3, the DNA is TGTGCCAGTAGTGATGCCGGGGGGGGTAAACTGTTTTTT. Protein sequence: CASSDAGGGKLFF. The chain links TRBV19 to TRBJ1-4; D may be TRBD1 (5 bases). Per the germline V gene, CDR1 is LNHDA and CDR2 is SQIVND (reference sequence). The CDR3 has 13 amino acids. Trimming took 5 bases from V and 11 from J, leaving 15 bases between them.

This chain uses TRBV28 with TRBJ2-2; 12 nucleotides align to TRBD2. This CDR3 comprises 16 residues. Germline V CDR1 and CDR2: MDHEN, SYDVKM. After removal of 6 bases from V and 5 bases from J, the junction contained 7 bases not matched to a gene. This chain's CDR3 is CASSRLGTSGTGELFF. The CDR3 region has the DNA TGTGCCAGCAGCCGACTCGGGACTAGCGGGACCGGGGAGCTGTTTTTT.

The chain is built from TRBV9 and TRBJ2-2; D is perhaps TRBD2 (6 bases). Germline V CDR1 and CDR2: SGDLS, YYNGEE. The CDR3 is made up of 13 amino acids. Trimming removed 2 bases from V and 5 bases from J, with 7 bases in between. CDR3 bases: TGTGCCAGCAGCGTTGGGGGGACCGGGGAGCTGTTTTTT. Its protein product is CASSVGGTGELFF. Filled out from reference TRBV9 and TRBJ2-2, the complete variable domain reads DSGVTQTPKHLITATGQRVTLRCSPRSGDLSVYWYQQSLDQGLQFLIQYYNGEERAKGNILERFSAQQFPDLHSELNLSSLELGDSALYFCASSVGGTGELFFGEGSRLTVL.

The V call is TRBV10-2, the J call TRBJ2-3, with D possibly TRBD2 on 6 matching bases. The CDR3 is 15 residues long. Germline CDR1 WSHSY, CDR2 SAAADI. V was trimmed by 3 bases and J by 0 bases, leaving 10 bases between them. This chain's CDR3 is CASSEGGISTDTQYF. The CDR3 coding sequence is TGCGCCAGCAGTGAAGGCGGGATTAGCACAGATACGCAGTATTTT.

Worth noting for this clone: Other nucleotide sequences in the sample specify the same CDR3. The rearrangement links TRBV29-1 to TRBJ2-5, with a tentative D call TRBD1 (6 bases). The CDR3 contains 12 residues. Trimming removed 7 bases at V and 1 base at J, with 10 bases between. Germline lookup yields CDR1 SQVTM and CDR2 ANQGSEA. This chain's CDR3 is CSGLRGQETQYF. CDR3 nucleotides: TGCAGCGGCCTCAGGGGCCAAGAGACCCAGTACTTC.

This clone appeared a few times. The chain has TRBV5-6 and TRBJ2-3; 7 nucleotides agree with TRBD2. The junction had 7 bases not matched to a gene; V was cut back by 1 base and J by 5 bases. The CDR3 has 15 residues. The germline V gene encodes CDR1 SGHDT and CDR2 YYEEEE. CDR3 sequence: CASSLRGRAGDTQYF. The DNA of the CDR3 is TGTGCCAGCAGCTTGCGAGGGAGGGCAGGAGATACGCAGTATTTT. Variable domain in full (rest from reference TRBV5-6 and TRBJ2-3): DAGVTQSPTHLIKTRGQQVTLRCSPKSGHDTVSWYQQALGQGPQFIFQYYEEEERQRGNFPDRFSGHQFPNYSSELNVNALLLGDSALYLCASSLRGRAGDTQYFGPGTRLTVL.

This chain joins TRBV14 and TRBJ2-1; TRBD2 aligns across 12 bases. The length of the CDR3 is 16 residues. The J segment lost 6 bases and the V segment lost 1 base, leaving 4 bases of the junction unmatched. Germline V gene sequence: CDR1 SGHDN, CDR2 FVKESK. CDR3 in DNA: TGTGCCAGCAGCCAAGCTCCACTAGCGGGGGGCAATGAGCAGTTCTTC. Protein sequence: CASSQAPLAGGNEQFF.

The CDR3 bases are TGTGCCAGCAGTTACGCGGGGGGCGATAACACTGAAGCTTTCTTT. Amino acids: CASSYAGGDNTEAFF. This chain links TRBV6-5 with TRBJ1-1, with a possible D match to TRBD1 (6 bases). Trimming took off 2 bases at V and 2 bases at J, with 12 bases between the two ends. This CDR3 spans 15 amino acids. Per germline, CDR1 MNHEY and CDR2 SVGAGI.

The chain couples TRBV5-1 to TRBJ1-1; maybe TRBD1 (6 bases). Germline V gene lookup returns CDR1 SGHRS and CDR2 YFSETQ. V lost 0 bases and J lost 0, with 12 bases in between. The CDR3 runs to 16 residues. This chain's CDR3 is CASSLAGTPMNTEAFF. Written as DNA, the CDR3 is TGCGCCAGCAGCTTGGCCGGGACACCGATGAACACTGAAGCTTTCTTT.

V usage is TRBV4-1 and J usage is TRBJ2-7, with 8 bases matching TRBD1. Germline V lookup: CDR1 MGHRA, CDR2 YSYEKL. Trimming took 3 bases from V and 7 from J; bases not matched to a gene: 11. This CDR3 region has 15 residues. The CDR3 spells CASSHPGGATKEQYF. For the CDR3, the DNA is TGCGCCAGCAGCCACCCAGGGGGCGCAACTAAAGAGCAGTACTTC.

The chain joins TRBV30 to TRBJ2-2; D is perhaps TRBD1 (6 bases). CDR1 is GTSNPN and CDR2 is SVGIG in the germline V gene (reference sequence). The V end lost 0 bases, the J end lost 2 bases, and 7 bases lay between the germline ends. The CDR3 has 14 amino acids. The CDR3 nucleotides are TGTGCCTGGAGTGTAGGGGGAAACACCGGGGAGCTGTTTTTT. Protein: CAWSVGGNTGELFF.

This clone was recorded only once. J is TRBJ2-2 and V is TRBV7-3; D is uncertain. Germline CDR1 SGHTA, CDR2 FQGTGA. Trimming pared 1 base from V and 5 bases from J, leaving 8 bases between. The CDR3 sequence is 14 residues long. As DNA, the CDR3 is TGTGCCAGCAGCTTAAAGCCCGAGACCGGGGAGCTGTTTTTT. This encodes CASSLKPETGELFF.

This sequence joins TRBV20-1 and TRBJ2-7; no clear D gene. The germline V gene encodes CDR1 DFQATT and CDR2 SNEGSKA (reference sequence). Between the trimmed V and J ends, which lost 6 bases and 3 bases, there was a span of 6 bases. The CDR3 contains 10 residues. CDR3 nucleotide sequence: TGCAGTGCCGCACACTACGAGCAGTACTTC. It codes for CSAAHYEQYF.

This sequence joins TRBV11-2 and TRBJ2-7; 9 nucleotides agree with TRBD2. The CDR3 has 16 residues. Unmatched junction bases numbered 15, after V lost 6 bases and J lost 6 bases. CDR1 is SGHAT and CDR2 is FQNNGV in the germline V gene. Here the CDR3 reads CASRRNSGRRLGEQYF. CDR3 nucleotides: TGTGCCAGCAGACGAAATAGCGGGAGAAGGCTTGGCGAGCAGTACTTC.

This sequence joins TRBV9 and TRBJ2-3; 7 bases match TRBD1. V shed 0 bases, J shed 6 bases, and the junction held 4 bases outside the gene matches. Germline values: CDR1 SGDLS, CDR2 YYNGEE. This CDR3 comprises 14 residues. CDR3 coding DNA: TGTGCCAGCAGCGTAGCGGCCAGGGGGGATACGCAGTATTTT. This translates into CASSVAARGDTQYF.

The chain uses TRBV10-3 and TRBJ2-5; the D gene is possibly TRBD2 (5 bases). CDR1 and CDR2 (germline): ENHRY, SYGVKD. The CDR3 has 11 amino acids. V lost 6 bases and J lost 5, with 7 bases in between. The CDR3 DNA reads as TGTGCCATCAGCCCGGGGGAGACCCAGTACTTC. Protein product: CAISPGETQYF.

This chain links TRBV28 with TRBJ2-6; TRBD2 is a possible D gene (5 bases). This CDR3 has 15 residues. Germline V gene data show CDR1 as MDHEN and CDR2 as SYDVKM. The ends were cut back, 1 base at V and 3 bases at J, with 7 bases in the middle. CDR3 nucleotides: TGTGCCAGCAGTTTATCGGCGGGTGGGGCCAACGTCCTGACTTTC. Protein sequence: CASSLSAGGANVLTF.

This clone turned up a few times. The chain recombines TRBV6-6 with TRBJ2-3; 8 bases match TRBD1. The junction had 9 bases not matched to a gene; V was cut back by 5 bases and J by 5 bases. Per the germline V gene, CDR1 is MNHNY and CDR2 is SVGAGI (reference sequence). The CDR3 is 15 residues long. CDR3 sequence reads: CASSASQGAGDTQYF. In nucleotides, the CDR3 is TGTGCCAGCAGTGCCTCCCAGGGGGCTGGAGATACGCAGTATTTT.

DNA of the CDR3: TGTGCCAGCAGCCGTACCACCGGGACAGGGTACGGCTACACCTTC. Protein sequence: CASSRTTGTGYGYTF. The rearrangement uses TRBV5-4 and TRBJ1-2; TRBD1 aligns across 9 bases. V was clipped by 4 bases and J by 8 bases; unmatched bases: 12. This CDR3 contains 15 residues. Germline CDR1 SGHNT, CDR2 YYREEE (reference sequence).

The V call is TRBV27, the J call TRBJ2-1; TRBD2 matches 12 bases. Germline CDR1 reads MNHEY; CDR2 reads SMNVEV (reference sequence). V shed 5 bases and J 8 bases; nucleotides not matched to a gene: 10. There are 16 residues in the CDR3. CDR3 sequence (DNA): TGTGCCAGCAGTACGACTAGCGGGAGTTATCTGTATGAGCAGTTCTTC. Translating it yields CASSTTSGSYLYEQFF.

The chain carries TRBV9 and TRBJ1-4; TRBD1 agrees at 7 bases. The ends lost 2 bases at V and 2 bases at J; junction bases unmatched: 3. CDR3 length: 15 residues. Germline assignment: CDR1 SGDLS and CDR2 YYNGEE. The CDR3, as DNA: TGTGCCAGCAGCGTCGGGACAGTCACTAATGAAAAACTGTTTTTT. Protein: CASSVGTVTNEKLFF.

This clone has a single count. J is TRBJ1-2 and V is TRBV2; 7 nucleotides align to TRBD1. The CDR3 runs to 11 residues. Germline V lookup: CDR1 SNHLY, CDR2 FYNNEI. V lost 5 bases to trimming and J lost 8 bases; unmatched junction nucleotides: 2. The CDR3 DNA is TGTGCCAGCAGTCCGGGACAGGGCTACACCTTC. Amino acid sequence: CASSPGQGYTF.

The V and J genes are TRBV5-8 and TRBJ1-5; TRBD1 is a possible D gene (5 bases). V dropped 4 bases and J dropped 3 bases, with 11 bases sitting between them. The CDR3 totals 14 residues. Germline V gives CDR1 SGHTS, CDR2 YDEGEE. The CDR3 bases are TGTGCCAGCAGCGCTGACAGCTACAATCAGCCCCAGCATTTT. Protein sequence: CASSADSYNQPQHF.

This sequence joins TRBV28 and TRBJ1-2, with 8 nucleotides matching TRBD1. Germline trimming cut 10 bases from V and 4 bases from J; bases unmatched to any gene: 14. The CDR3 sequence is 15 residues long. The germline gives CDR1 MDHEN, CDR2 SYDVKM. The CDR3 region is CATRGQGEWIYGYTF. CDR3 DNA: TGTGCCACCCGAGGACAGGGAGAGTGGATCTATGGCTACACCTTC.

This chain uses TRBV6-6 with TRBJ2-3; D is perhaps TRBD1 (5 bases). Trimming removed 4 bases at V and 5 bases at J, with 13 bases between. The CDR3 covers 14 residues. CDR1 and CDR2 from the germline V gene are MNHNY and SVGAGI (reference sequence). The CDR3 sequence: CASSLGHWGDTQYF. In DNA, the CDR3 is TGTGCCAGCAGTTTAGGACATTGGGGAGATACGCAGTATTTT.

This sequence joins TRBV7-2 and TRBJ2-3; tentative D call: TRBD1 (6 bases). The CDR3 length is 15 residues. CDR1 SGHTA and CDR2 FQGNSA come from the germline V gene. V was cut by 6 bases and J by 1 base, with 14 bases left in between. The CDR3 loop reads CASRQTGEGTDTQYF. In nucleotides, the CDR3 is TGTGCCAGCAGGCAGACAGGTGAGGGCACAGATACGCAGTATTTT.

V is TRBV6-1 and J is TRBJ2-7; 8 bases fit TRBD1. Germline CDR1 reads MNHNS; CDR2 reads SASEGT. The CDR3 has 13 amino acids. Trimming took 4 bases from V and 3 from J; bases not matched to a gene: 2. CDR3 residues: CASSGQGYYEQYF. CDR3 nucleotide sequence: TGTGCCAGCAGTGGACAGGGGTACTACGAGCAGTACTTC.